These 3 T cell receptor beta chains came from one sample sequenced in a study of T cells expressing NK-cell markers. TCRdb re-called the 5' RACE reads; every CDR3 protein appears as one record, without DNA. This sample's table reports a few hundred thousand distinct CDR3 sequences. Sequencing was carried out using blood T cells: a sorted CD56 or NKG2C T cell subset, CD4+ or CD8+ T cells, or bulk PBMC T cells (not recorded which). All receptors derive from a man in his late teens or twenties in good health.

This chain connects TRBV4-3 to TRBJ1-1; the TCRdb D gene call, TRBD1, has no DNA to confirm it. Germline CDR1 and CDR2: LGHNA and YSLEER. This CDR3 has 15 amino acids. CDR3 sequence reads: CASSQEPRGNTEAFF.

The rearrangement links TRBV12-3 or TRBV12-4 to TRBJ1-1; TCRdb returns TRBD1, unconfirmable since there is no DNA. The CDR3 length is 15 residues. CDR3 region: CASSRHRGMNTEAFF.

V usage is TRBV20-1 and J usage is TRBJ1-1; TCRdb picks TRBD1, but there is no DNA to check that call. This CDR3 comprises 12 residues. CDR1 is DFQATT and CDR2 is SNEGSKA in the germline V gene (reference sequence). The CDR3 protein is CSARRGRTEAFF.